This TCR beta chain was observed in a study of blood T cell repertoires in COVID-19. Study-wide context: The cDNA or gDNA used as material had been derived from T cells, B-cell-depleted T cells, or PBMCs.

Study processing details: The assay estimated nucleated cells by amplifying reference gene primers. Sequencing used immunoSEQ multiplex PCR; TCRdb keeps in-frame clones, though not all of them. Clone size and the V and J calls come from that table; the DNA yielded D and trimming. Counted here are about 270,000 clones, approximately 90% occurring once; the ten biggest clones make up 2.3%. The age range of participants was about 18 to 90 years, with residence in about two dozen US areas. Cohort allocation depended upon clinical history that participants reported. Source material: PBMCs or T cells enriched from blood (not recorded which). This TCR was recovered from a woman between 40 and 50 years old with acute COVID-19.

Written as DNA, the CDR3 is TGTGCCAGCAGCTTGGTCGGGAAAGAGACCCAGTACTTC. Protein product: CASSLVGKETQYF. The V call is TRBV5-4, the J call TRBJ2-5, with D possibly TRBD2 on 5 matching bases. The CDR3 runs to 13 residues. Germline V lookup: CDR1 SGHNT, CDR2 YYREEE (reference sequence). The germline V and J ends were trimmed by 0 bases and 3 bases, with 6 bases remaining between them.